Sample share makes the clone carrying this T cell receptor beta chain medium-sized. No antigen is known for it. MiXCR, applied by TCRdb to the reads, yields one record per CDR3 protein. This repertoire shows roughly 2,000 distinct CDR3 sequences, 25% to 30% found once; its top ten account for approximately 9.8%. This record belongs to a study of lung T cells in sarcoidosis with Löfgren's syndrome. The germline CDR1 and CDR2 sequences are SEHNR and FQNEAQ (reference sequence). V lost 6 bases to trimming and J lost 7 bases; unmatched junction nucleotides: 11. The CDR3 is made up of 14 amino acids. Findings and caveats of the study: TRBV2 was the preferred pairing partner of TRAV12-1, with similar CDR3s. Multiple Löfgren's syndrome patients reportedly shared TRAV12-1 and TRBV2 CDR3 motifs. Sarcoidosis antigen recognition was only suggested, antigen unidentified.

V usage is TRBV7-9 and J usage is TRBJ1-2, with 7 positions matching TRBD1. The source is a human donor with sarcoidosis (Löfgren's syndrome or another form), or a control subject (not recorded which). The sample taken for sequencing was CD4+ T cells from bronchoalveolar lavage. DNA for the CDR3: TGTGCCAGCAGGCCTGATCAAGGGGGCTCTGGCTACACCTTC. Translated, it gives CASRPDQGGSGYTF.